Detailed here is one T cell receptor beta chain. Through a sample-barcoded 5' primer and a J-beta primer mix, a second PCR was run for roughly 7 to 12 cycles. TCRdb reprocessed the 5' RACE reads with MiXCR, giving one entry per CDR3 protein. Among about 970,000 distinct CDR3 sequences listed, roughly half were seen once. The individuals who served as donors were healthy Caucasians living in Russia, aged roughly 6 to 100. This sample is part of a study of blood T cells in healthy people across ages. CDR1 is SGHTA and CDR2 is FQGNSA in the germline V gene. Trimming stripped 5 bases from V and 11 bases from J, with 18 bases between. There are 13 residues in the CDR3.

The chain combines TRBV7-2 with TRBJ2-5; D perhaps matches TRBD1 (6 bases). Sequencing was carried out using blood. The receptor was isolated from a woman aged 55-69 years in good health. In DNA, the CDR3 is TGTGCCAGCAGCGATTCTTGGGCAGGGGTTCAGTACTTC. Protein product: CASSDSWAGVQYF.